A selection of T cell receptor beta chains follows, all from one sample in a study of cytomegalovirus exposure and HLA in healthy donors. Generated by immunoSEQ multiplex PCR, the TCRdb table keeps only in-frame clones and is missing some. The sample comprises over 150,000 clones, over 75% of which are singletons, and roughly 3% rests with the top ten. Sequenced input: PBMCs. The receptors stem from a woman in her 30s in good health and CMV-seronegative. Each CDR3 is given with its conserved first and last residue. A D gene is named only where the DNA matches it firmly. Size values are once, few and many counts, or a class for expanded clones, and some rows have none.

d_call j_call v_call clone_size cdr3_aa cdr3_nt
TRBD2 TRBJ2-5 TRBV10-3 few CAIRSSGSKGETQYF TGTGCCATCAGAAGTAGCGGGAGTAAGGGAGAGACCCAGTACTTC
. TRBJ1-2 TRBV5-1 . CASSLRGDHYGYTF TGCGCCAGCAGCTTGCGGGGAGATCACTATGGCTACACCTTC
TRBD2 TRBJ2-1 TRBV7-2 . CASSISGLAGVHEQFF TGTGCCAGCAGCATCTCCGGGCTAGCGGGGGTCCATGAGCAGTTCTTC
. TRBJ1-3 TRBV7-8 . CASSLRWAGPSSGNTIYF TGTGCCAGCAGCCTACGGTGGGCGGGTCCGTCCTCTGGAAACACCATATATTTT
TRBD1 TRBJ1-1 TRBV6-4 few CASSVTGENTEAFF TGTGCCAGCAGCGTTACAGGGGAGAACACTGAAGCTTTCTTT
TRBD2 TRBJ2-7 TRBV9 . CASSPSSSGRRFGEQYF TGTGCCAGCAGCCCGTCGTCTAGCGGGAGGCGCTTTGGCGAGCAGTACTTC
TRBD1 TRBJ2-7 TRBV13 . CASSPGQGYEQYF TGTGCCAGCAGCCCGGGACAGGGCTACGAGCAGTACTTC
TRBD2 TRBJ2-1 TRBV6-1 few CASSEGEREGREEQFF TGTGCCAGCAGTGAAGGGGAGCGGGAGGGCCGGGAGGAGCAGTTCTTC
. TRBJ2-5 TRBV5-4 . CASSLGDRSGGQYF TGTGCCAGCAGCTTGGGGGACCGGTCCGGGGGCCAGTACTTC
. TRBJ1-2 TRBV7-9 . CASSLASYGYTF TGTGCCAGCAGCTTAGCCAGCTATGGCTACACCTTC
TRBD2 TRBJ2-7 TRBV5-6 few CASSFGLALGNEQYF TGTGCCAGCAGCTTCGGACTAGCATTAGGGAACGAGCAGTACTTC
TRBD2 TRBJ2-3 TRBV5-1 . CASSLGLADSTDTQYF TGCGCCAGCAGCTTGGGCCTAGCGGATAGCACAGATACGCAGTATTTT
TRBD1 TRBJ2-7 TRBV5-1 . CASSLVQGPSYEQYF TGCGCCAGCAGCTTGGTACAGGGGCCGTCCTACGAGCAGTACTTC
. TRBJ1-5 TRBV4-1 . CASSQDLAAGNSNQPQHF TGCGCCAGCAGCCAAGATCTGGCGGCAGGGAATAGCAATCAGCCCCAGCATTTT
TRBD1 TRBJ1-2 TRBV28 . CASSLRTGHYGYTF TGTGCCAGCAGTTTGAGGACAGGTCACTATGGCTACACCTTC
. TRBJ2-7 TRBV18 . CASSLRGRLAYEQYF TGTGCCAGCTCACTCAGGGGCCGCCTTGCCTACGAGCAGTACTTC
. TRBJ1-1 TRBV5-4 . CASSPVARTEAFF TGTGCCAGCAGCCCGGTCGCGAGGACTGAAGCTTTCTTT
. TRBJ2-2 TRBV27 . CASSLGPAPIPGELFF TGTGCCAGCAGTTTAGGTCCCGCGCCCATTCCCGGGGAGCTGTTTTTT
. TRBJ1-1 TRBV5-1 . CASSFPGITEAFF TGCGCCAGCAGCTTTCCGGGAATCACTGAAGCTTTCTTT
TRBD1 TRBJ2-2 TRBV6-1 . CASRAGTGLKKELFF TGTGCCAGCAGGGCCGGGACAGGGTTGAAGAAGGAGCTGTTTTTT
. TRBJ2-7 TRBV28 . CASSGGGGGYEQYF TGTGCCAGCAGTGGGGGCGGCGGGGGCTACGAGCAGTACTTC
. TRBJ2-1 TRBV5-1 . CASSLRGEQFF TGCGCCAGCAGCTTGCGGGGTGAGCAGTTCTTC
TRBD1 TRBJ2-2 TRBV15 . CATRTGGGSGELFF TGTGCCACCAGGACAGGGGGAGGATCCGGGGAGCTGTTTTTT
TRBD1 TRBJ1-1 TRBV10-3 . CAISEKGPGTGNTEAFF TGTGCCATCAGTGAAAAAGGTCCGGGGACAGGGAACACTGAAGCTTTCTTT
. TRBJ1-4 TRBV30 . CAWSPPPATNEKLFF TGTGCCTGGAGTCCCCCCCCCGCAACTAATGAAAAACTGTTTTTT
. TRBJ1-2 TRBV11-2 once CASSKSGHYGYTF TGTGCCAGCAGCAAAAGTGGCCATTATGGCTACACCTTC
TRBD2 TRBJ2-3 TRBV19 . CASSIRAGGPDTQYF TGTGCCAGTAGTATCCGGGCGGGGGGGCCTGATACGCAGTATTTT
. TRBJ2-1 TRBV14 once CASSQDRGGGGDHEQFF TGTGCCAGCAGCCAAGATAGAGGGGGCGGAGGGGATCATGAGCAGTTCTTC
. TRBJ2-5 TRBV12-2 . CASRLFREETQYF TGTGCAAGTCGCTTGTTCAGGGAAGAGACCCAGTACTTC
. TRBJ1-1 TRBV7-8 . CASSSTPGAWNTEAFF TGTGCCAGCAGCTCTACGCCAGGGGCCTGGAACACTGAAGCTTTCTTT
. TRBJ2-1 TRBV6-5 few CASRRLGGFQFF TGTGCCAGCAGACGACTGGGTGGGTTTCAGTTCTTC
. TRBJ1-3 TRBV30 . CAWTRWEGNTIYF TGTGCCTGGACTCGATGGGAGGGAAACACCATATATTTT
TRBD1 TRBJ2-6 TRBV28 . CASSPGTGLSGANVLTF TGTGCCAGCAGTCCCGGGACAGGCCTCTCTGGGGCCAACGTCCTGACTTTC
TRBD2 TRBJ2-1 TRBV5-1 . CASSQVSRLAGVSSGYNEQFF TGCGCCAGCAGCCAAGTCTCGCGGTTAGCGGGGGTCTCGTCCGGCTACAATGAGCAGTTCTTC
. TRBJ2-2 TRBV9 . CASSVAYGELFF TGTGCCAGCAGCGTAGCTTACGGGGAGCTGTTTTTT
TRBD2 TRBJ2-5 TRBV10-3 . CAISGYLSAGLAGEETQYF TGTGCCATCAGTGGATACCTATCCGCGGGACTAGCGGGAGAAGAGACCCAGTACTTC
TRBD2 TRBJ2-3 TRBV27 once CASSYGGRSTDTQYF TGTGCCAGCAGTTATGGCGGGAGGAGCACAGATACGCAGTATTTT
. TRBJ2-5 TRBV4-2 . CASSQEKGLETQYF TGTGCCAGCAGCCAAGAAAAGGGGTTAGAGACCCAGTACTTC
TRBD2 TRBJ2-5 TRBV19 . CASSRGLAGTQETQYF TGTGCCAGTAGTAGAGGACTAGCGGGGACCCAAGAGACCCAGTACTTC
TRBD1 TRBJ1-1 TRBV5-4 . CASSPLTGSNTEAFF TGTGCCAGCAGCCCATTGACAGGGTCGAACACTGAAGCTTTCTTT
TRBD2 TRBJ2-1 TRBV14 once CASSHLLAGVGNEQFF TGTGCCAGCAGCCACTTACTAGCGGGAGTTGGGAATGAGCAGTTCTTC
TRBD1 TRBJ2-1 TRBV29-1 . CSVGTGPYNEQFF TGCAGCGTGGGGACAGGGCCTTACAATGAGCAGTTCTTC
. TRBJ2-3 TRBV20-1 . CSAGYTDTQYF TGCAGTGCGGGCTACACAGATACGCAGTATTTT
TRBD1 TRBJ1-2 TRBV2 . CASNLKRQGGGYTF TGTGCCAGCAACCTAAAAAGACAGGGAGGAGGCTACACCTTC
. TRBJ2-3 TRBV10-3 . CAISNRETQYF TGTGCCATCAGTAACAGGGAGACGCAGTATTTT